Following are 9 T cell receptor beta chains from one sample sequenced in a study of blood T cell repertoires in COVID-19. Sequencing was performed with immunoSEQ multiplex PCR; in TCRdb, only in-frame clones are kept and a portion is missing. This repertoire shows around 360,000 clones, approximately 87% found once; its top ten account for about 10%. Specimen: peripheral blood. These TCRs come from a woman aged 30 to 39 with COVID-19, enrolled during active disease.

The chain uses TRBV5-4 and TRBJ2-5; a weak D match, TRBD2 (5 bases). The germline gives CDR1 SGHNT, CDR2 YYREEE (reference sequence). Trimming cost V 5 bases and J 3 bases, with 8 bases left between them. This CDR3 has 12 amino acids. The CDR3 region is CASSREKETQYF. The DNA for the CDR3 is TGTGCCAGCAGTCGGGAAAAAGAGACCCAGTACTTC. Filled out from reference TRBV5-4 and TRBJ2-5, the complete variable domain reads ETGVTQSPTHLIKTRGQQVTLRCSSQSGHNTVSWYQQALGQGPQFIFQYYREEENGRGNFPPRFSGLQFPNYSSELNVNALELDDSALYLCASSREKETQYFGPGTRLLVL.

The CDR3 region has the DNA TGCAGCGTTGAAGTGCTAGGACAGGGGCGTTCCGGGGAGCTGTTTTTT. It specifies CSVEVLGQGRSGELFF. The chain links TRBV29-1 to TRBJ2-2; 9 bases fit TRBD1. Germline V gene data show CDR1 as SQVTM and CDR2 as ANQGSEA. V trimming: 1 base; J trimming: 6 bases; junction bases outside the gene matches: 9. The CDR3 spans 16 residues.

The V call is TRBV28, the J call TRBJ2-2; D call uncertain. The CDR3 is 13 residues long. Germline V gene lookup returns CDR1 MDHEN and CDR2 SYDVKM. V dropped 8 bases and J dropped 0 bases, with 7 bases sitting between them. The CDR3 loop is CASGSANTGELFF. CDR3 nucleotide sequence: TGTGCCAGCGGCAGCGCGAACACCGGGGAGCTGTTTTTT.

The chain joins TRBV7-3 to TRBJ2-2; D uncertain. Trimming took 5 bases from V and 5 from J, leaving 12 bases between them. The germline V gene encodes CDR1 SGHTA and CDR2 FQGTGA. CDR3 length: 14 residues. CDR3 region: CASSPSAVTGELFF. In nucleotides, the CDR3 is TGTGCCAGCAGCCCCTCCGCGGTAACCGGGGAGCTGTTTTTT.

The table lists this clone with a few counts. This chain connects TRBV30 to TRBJ1-2; no definite D call. The germline V gene encodes CDR1 GTSNPN and CDR2 SVGIG (reference sequence). V was cut by 5 bases and J by 4 bases, with 11 bases left in between. The CDR3 spans 12 residues. CDR3: CAWSPGSYGYTF. The CDR3 coding sequence is TGTGCCTGGTCACCAGGAAGCTATGGCTACACCTTC.

This chain joins TRBV30 and TRBJ2-7; 10 positions match TRBD1. Germline assignment: CDR1 GTSNPN and CDR2 SVGIG (reference sequence). The CDR3 is 15 residues long. Losses at the gene ends were 3 bases for V and 3 bases for J; bases not matched to a gene: 8. CDR3 region: CAWRETGQGRYEQYF. The CDR3 DNA follows: TGTGCCTGGAGGGAAACGGGACAGGGGCGCTACGAGCAGTACTTC.

This clone showed up just a few times. The V call is TRBV4-1, the J call TRBJ1-5; D gene uncertain. V was trimmed by 0 bases and J by 10 bases, leaving 16 bases between them. The CDR3 consists of 15 residues. Germline V gene data show CDR1 as MGHRA and CDR2 as YSYEKL. This chain's CDR3 is CASSQDTEGTTPQHF. CDR3 DNA: TGCGCCAGCAGCCAAGATACCGAGGGAACGACTCCCCAGCATTTT.

The rearrangement links TRBV6-5 to TRBJ1-1; tentative D call: TRBD1 (6 bases). CDR3 length equals 14 residues. V was cut by 2 bases and J by 6 bases, with 13 bases left in between. The germline V gene encodes CDR1 MNHEY and CDR2 SVGAGI. Here the CDR3 DNA reads TGTGCCAGCAGTTACGGGGGCCCGAGCCCTGAAGCTTTCTTT. Translated: CASSYGGPSPEAFF.

This rearrangement joins TRBV15 to TRBJ2-1, with D possibly being TRBD2 (5 bases). Trimming left V 3 bases short and J 3 bases short, with 9 bases between. Per the germline V gene, CDR1 is LNHNV and CDR2 is YYDKDF (reference sequence). This CDR3 has 14 amino acids. CDR3 sequence: CATSSGVLYNEQFF. DNA of the CDR3: TGTGCCACCAGCAGCGGGGTTCTCTACAATGAGCAGTTCTTC.